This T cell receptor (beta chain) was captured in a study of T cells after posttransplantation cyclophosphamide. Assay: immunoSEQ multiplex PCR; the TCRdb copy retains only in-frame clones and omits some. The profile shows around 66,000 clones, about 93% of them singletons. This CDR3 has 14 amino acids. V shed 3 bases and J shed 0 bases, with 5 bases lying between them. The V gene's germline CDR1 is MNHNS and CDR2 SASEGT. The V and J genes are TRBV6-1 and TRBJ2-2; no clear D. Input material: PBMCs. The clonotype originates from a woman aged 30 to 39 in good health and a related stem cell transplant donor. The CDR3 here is CASSETANTGELFF. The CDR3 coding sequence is TGTGCCAGCAGTGAGACGGCGAACACCGGGGAGCTGTTTTTT.